This TCR beta chain was found in a study of CD4 T cells in relation to SARS-CoV-2 and coronaviruses. With 0 bases removed from V and 2 bases from J, the gap between germline ends came to 7 bases. The CDR3 covers 14 residues. Germline CDR1 and CDR2: SGHRS and YFSETQ. Produced via immunoSEQ multiplex PCR; TCRdb's table is partial and in-frame only. This sample carries about 54,000 clones, roughly nine tenths of them seen once, and the ten largest clones take about 0.4%. This TCR was recovered from an adult with COVID-19. Material for sequencing was naive CD4+ T cells from PBMCs. Specified subset: naive CD4+ T cells isolated by negative enrichment. This chain uses TRBV5-1 with TRBJ2-3, with no clear D. CDR3 sequence (DNA): TGCGCCAGCAGCTTGGGCCCGAACACAGATACGCAGTATTTT. Its translation: CASSLGPNTDTQYF.